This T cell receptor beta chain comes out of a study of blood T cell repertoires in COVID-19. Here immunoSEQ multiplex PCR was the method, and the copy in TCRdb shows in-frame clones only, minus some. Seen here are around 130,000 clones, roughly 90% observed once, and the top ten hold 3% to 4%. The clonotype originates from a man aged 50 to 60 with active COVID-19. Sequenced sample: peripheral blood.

The CDR3 sequence is CASSADRGGNSPLHF. DNA for the CDR3: TGTGCCAGCAGCGCTGACAGGGGCGGTAATTCACCCCTCCACTTT. The V call is TRBV5-6, the J call TRBJ1-6, with 8 bases matching TRBD1. The CDR3 runs to 15 residues. Trimming cost V 4 bases and J 6 bases; bases outside gene matches: 6. In germline, CDR1 is SGHDT, CDR2 YYEEEE.